This T cell receptor beta chain was identified during a study of OX40 agonist ivuxolimab in advanced cancers. Whole-study context: Of mixed ages from about 20 to 90 and averaging about 65 years, the group was about 86% male.

On this clone itself: Its antigen remains unidentified.

Profiled with immunoSEQ multiplex PCR; TCRdb holds only in-frame clones, not every one. The sample has 60,000 to 85,000 clones; just under 90% are singletons. This CDR3 region has 12 residues. Germline V CDR1 and CDR2: SGHAT, FQNNGV. Trimming left V 4 bases short and J 1 base short, with 3 bases between. Study-wide results and caveats: The average count of expanded clones was higher among CD8+ T cells than among CD4+.

The clonotype was recovered from an adult with an advanced solid tumor such as melanoma, head and neck, liver or kidney cancer. This rearrangement joins TRBV11-2 to TRBJ2-3; D is unresolved. The specimen comprised CD4+ or CD8+ T cells sorted from blood, sampled in a trial of the OX40 agonist ivuxolimab. For the CDR3, the DNA is TGTGCCAGCAGCTCCGGCACAGATACGCAGTATTTT. This sequence encodes CASSSGTDTQYF.